These 28 T cell receptor beta chains originate from one sample sequenced in a study of shared T cell receptors in the human thymus. The data were produced by immunoSEQ multiplex PCR, yet TCRdb's version contains in-frame clones alone and is incomplete. The sample includes about 660,000 clones, approximately 87% seen only once; the top ten take approximately 0.0097%. This sample was shared with a second study, whose subject was human thymus T cells.

The specimen was thymocytes. These receptors all come from a boy younger than two with a congenital heart defect.

The chain carries TRBV6-1 and TRBJ2-7, with 8 positions matching TRBD1. J lost 7 bases, V lost 5 bases, and 10 bases had no gene match. CDR3 length equals 14 residues. In germline, CDR1 is MNHNS, CDR2 SASEGT. CDR3: CASSIGQGIREQYF. The CDR3 region has the DNA TGTGCCAGCAGTATCGGACAGGGTATACGGGAGCAGTACTTC.

The rearrangement joins TRBV30 to TRBJ1-4, with 8 bases matching TRBD1. Germline V gene sequence: CDR1 GTSNPN, CDR2 SVGIG (reference sequence). The CDR3 sequence is 15 residues long. The V gene end was trimmed by 3 bases and the J gene end by 5 bases; junction bases not matched to a gene: 8. This chain's CDR3 is CAWRDRTGRNEKLFF. The CDR3 DNA sequence: TGTGCCTGGAGGGACAGGACAGGGAGAAATGAAAAACTGTTTTTT.

CDR3 in DNA: TGTGCCTGGAGTGTACATGGCGGTGGGGAGACCCAGTACTTC. Residues: CAWSVHGGGETQYF. The V gene is TRBV30, the J gene TRBJ2-5; no definite D call. Trimming pared 0 bases from V and 5 bases from J, leaving 13 bases between. The germline V gene has CDR1 GTSNPN and CDR2 SVGIG (reference sequence). The CDR3 covers 14 residues.

The genes are TRBV7-3 and TRBJ2-1; D is possibly TRBD1 (5 bases). This CDR3 is 16 amino acids long. The germline CDR1 and CDR2 sequences are SGHTA and FQGTGA. V gave up 5 bases and J gave up 2 bases, with 16 bases separating them. The CDR3 reads CASSPGHLTTYNEQFF. Written as DNA, the CDR3 is TGTGCCAGCAGCCCCGGACATCTTACCACCTACAATGAGCAGTTCTTC. The variable domain in full, with the rest retrieved from reference TRBV7-3 and TRBJ2-1, is GAGVSQTPSNKVTEKGKYVELRCDPISGHTALYWYRQSLGQGPEFLIYFQGTGAADDSGLPNDRFFAVRPEGSVSTLKIQRTERGDSAVYLCASSPGHLTTYNEQFFGPGTRLTVL.

This chain connects TRBV5-6 to TRBJ2-1; TRBD1 agrees at 7 bases. Germline V CDR1 and CDR2: SGHDT, YYEEEE. The CDR3 is made up of 16 amino acids. V was clipped by 7 bases and J by 1 base; unmatched bases: 11. Here the CDR3 DNA reads TGTGCCAGCCCCCTCCCCGCCAGGGGGTCCTACAATGAGCAGTTCTTC. This translates into CASPLPARGSYNEQFF.

This clone has a single count. The CDR3 nucleotides read TGCGCCAGCAGCCCGGACAGGGGGCTTAATAACAATGAGCAGTTCTTC. It encodes CASSPDRGLNNNEQFF. V and J are TRBV4-1 and TRBJ2-1; 11 bases are a match to TRBD1. CDR1 is MGHRA and CDR2 is YSYEKL in the germline V gene. The CDR3 loop spans 16 amino acids. After removal of 4 bases from V and 5 bases from J, the junction contained 7 bases not matched to a gene.

The chain couples TRBV6-1 to TRBJ2-2; 14 nucleotides agree with TRBD2. The CDR3 is 18 amino acids. From germline, CDR1 is MNHNS and CDR2 SASEGT. V was clipped by 5 bases and J by 4 bases; unmatched bases: 9. The CDR3 protein is CASSQGLAGGYITGELFF. CDR3 sequence (DNA): TGTGCCAGCAGTCAAGGACTAGCGGGGGGTTATATCACCGGGGAGCTGTTTTTT.

J is TRBJ2-3 and V is TRBV4-1; tentative D call: TRBD1 (5 bases). CDR1 is MGHRA and CDR2 is YSYEKL in the germline V gene. The CDR3 runs 15 residues. V was clipped by 0 bases and J by 1 base, with 8 bases between them. The CDR3 nucleotides are TGCGCCAGCAGCCAAGAGGCCAGGGGCACAGATACGCAGTATTTT. Amino acid sequence: CASSQEARGTDTQYF.

This clone was recorded only once. This chain connects TRBV5-1 to TRBJ2-1, with 10 bases matching TRBD2. The V gene's germline CDR1 is SGHRS and CDR2 YFSETQ. This CDR3 contains 17 residues. The V and J ends lost 2 bases and 5 bases, in that order; junction bases with no gene match: 10. The CDR3 DNA sequence: TGCGCCAGCAGCTTCTCTAAGCGGGAGGGCCCGAACAATGAGCAGTTCTTC. Translation: CASSFSKREGPNNEQFF. The full variable domain, its missing parts supplied by reference TRBV5-1 and TRBJ2-1, is KAGVTQTPRYLIKTRGQQVTLSCSPISGHRSVSWYQQTPGQGLQFLFEYFSETQRNKGNFPGRFSGRQFSNSRSEMNVSTLELGDSALYLCASSFSKREGPNNEQFFGPGTRLTVL.

The chain has TRBV15 and TRBJ2-5; D unresolved. This CDR3 region has 14 residues. The germline V gene has CDR1 LNHNV and CDR2 YYDKDF (reference sequence). The V end lost 6 bases, the J end lost 6 bases, and 17 bases lay between the germline ends. The CDR3 DNA reads as TGTGCCACCAGTATTGAGGCTAAAGAAAAGACCCAGTACTTC. Amino acid sequence: CATSIEAKEKTQYF.

The chain has TRBV5-5 and TRBJ2-5, with D perhaps matching TRBD1 (6 bases). Germline CDR1 and CDR2: SGHKS and YYEKEE (reference sequence). There are 15 residues in the CDR3. Trimming removed 0 bases at V and 3 bases at J, with 12 bases between. Written as DNA, the CDR3 is TGTGCCAGCAGCTTGGGGGGGACATCTAAAGAGACCCAGTACTTC. It yields the protein CASSLGGTSKETQYF.

This clone was picked up one time. The chain joins TRBV5-1 to TRBJ1-6, with D possibly TRBD1 on 6 matching bases. V was shortened by 4 bases and J by 9 bases, with 23 bases between the two germline ends. The CDR3 spans 17 residues. The germline CDR1 and CDR2 sequences are SGHRS and YFSETQ. The CDR3 reads CASSKKGFLRGISPLHF. In DNA form, the CDR3 reads TGCGCCAGCAGCAAGAAAGGGTTCTTGAGGGGGATTTCACCCCTCCACTTT.

This chain joins TRBV27 and TRBJ2-7; no clear D. The CDR3 has 14 residues. Germline V gene lookup returns CDR1 MNHEY and CDR2 SMNVEV (reference sequence). Deletions cut 2 bases from V and 0 bases from J, with 8 bases between. Written as DNA, the CDR3 is TGTGCCAGCAGTTTAAGCGAAAGCTCCTACGAGCAGTACTTC. Protein product: CASSLSESSYEQYF.

CDR3 amino acids: CASSPMVCGGDETQYF. The CDR3 DNA is TGTGCCAGCAGCCCGATGGTGTGCGGGGGCGACGAGACCCAGTACTTC. The genes are TRBV9 and TRBJ2-5; D is possibly TRBD2 (7 bases). Germline V gene sequence: CDR1 SGDLS, CDR2 YYNGEE. CDR3 length equals 16 residues. V was cut by 4 bases and J by 5 bases, with 21 bases left in between. Together with reference TRBV9 and TRBJ2-5, the CDR3 gives the full variable domain: DSGVTQTPKHLITATGQRVTLRCSPRSGDLSVYWYQQSLDQGLQFLIQYYNGEERAKGNILERFSAQQFPDLHSELNLSSLELGDSALYFCASSPMVCGGDETQYFGPGTRLLVL.

The chain carries TRBV5-5 and TRBJ2-7, with 14 bases matching TRBD2. The V gene end was trimmed by 3 bases and the J gene end by 1 base; junction bases not matched to a gene: 12. The CDR3 spans 19 residues. Germline V lookup: CDR1 SGHKS, CDR2 YYEKEE (reference sequence). The chain's CDR3 is CASSCRGRGLAGVSYEQYF. The CDR3 region has the DNA TGTGCCAGCAGCTGCAGGGGGCGGGGACTAGCGGGAGTATCCTACGAGCAGTACTTC.

The chain has TRBV27 and TRBJ2-1, with 10 bases matching TRBD2. CDR1 is MNHEY, CDR2 SMNVEV, per germline (reference sequence). Germline trimming cut 2 bases from V and 9 bases from J; bases unmatched to any gene: 7. The CDR3 totals 15 residues. The CDR3 loop reads CASSLVAGGSGEQFF. CDR3 nucleotide sequence: TGTGCCAGCAGTTTAGTAGCGGGAGGATCGGGTGAGCAGTTCTTC.

The CDR3 coding sequence is TGTGCCAGCAGCTTTGGACTAGCGGGGTCCTACGAGCAGTACTTC. It yields the protein CASSFGLAGSYEQYF. This rearrangement joins TRBV7-9 to TRBJ2-7, with 12 bases lining up with TRBD2. Trimming took 3 bases from V and 1 from J; bases not matched to a gene: 1. Germline V CDR1 and CDR2: SEHNR, FQNEAQ (reference sequence). CDR3 length: 15 residues.

This chain links TRBV30 with TRBJ2-2; maybe TRBD2 (5 bases). V gave up 5 bases and J gave up 6 bases, with 31 bases separating them. CDR3 length: 19 amino acids. Germline V gives CDR1 GTSNPN, CDR2 SVGIG (reference sequence). The CDR3 spells CAWEFPRRGSVSWSGELFF. CDR3 in DNA: TGTGCCTGGGAATTCCCTAGGCGAGGGTCGGTTTCGTGGTCCGGGGAGCTGTTTTTT.

Turning to this clone: Other DNA sequences in the same sample also yield this CDR3. The V gene is TRBV28, the J gene TRBJ2-7; 12 bases map to TRBD2. The J segment lost 4 bases and the V segment lost 5 bases, leaving 6 bases of the junction unmatched. The CDR3 extends over 15 amino acids. Germline CDR1 is MDHEN and CDR2 is SYDVKM. The CDR3 loop is CASSPLAGGSYEQYF. As DNA, the CDR3 is TGTGCCAGCAGTCCCCTAGCGGGAGGGTCTTACGAGCAGTACTTC. The full variable domain, rest sourced from reference TRBV28 and TRBJ2-7, is DVKVTQSSRYLVKRTGEKVFLECVQDMDHENMFWYRQDPGLGLRLIYFSYDVKMKEKGDIPEGYSVSREKKERFSLILESASTNQTSMYLCASSPLAGGSYEQYFGPGTRLTVT.

The chain joins TRBV11-3 to TRBJ2-1; 7 bases align to TRBD2. Per germline, CDR1 SGHNT and CDR2 YENEEA. The J segment lost 6 bases and the V segment lost 5 bases, leaving 10 bases of the junction unmatched. The CDR3 length is 15 residues. CDR3 amino acids: CASSPSAGVTNEQFF. The CDR3 bases are TGTGCCAGCAGCCCTTCCGCGGGAGTAACCAATGAGCAGTTCTTC.

The rearrangement joins TRBV4-2 to TRBJ2-5; D is perhaps TRBD1 (7 bases). There are 16 residues in the CDR3. Germline lookup yields CDR1 LGHNA and CDR2 YNFKEQ. V shed 1 base and J shed 1 base, with 13 bases lying between them. The DNA of the CDR3 is TGTGCCAGCAGCCAAGCTTCAGGGGGGACCCAAGAGACCCAGTACTTC. Its translation: CASSQASGGTQETQYF.

The chain couples TRBV15 to TRBJ1-5; TRBD1 is a possible D gene (5 bases). Germline CDR1 is LNHNV and CDR2 is YYDKDF (reference sequence). The CDR3 loop spans 15 amino acids. Trimming took off 2 bases at V and 0 bases at J, with 8 bases between the two ends. CDR3 residues: CATSRTTDSNQPQHF. Written as DNA, the CDR3 is TGTGCCACCAGCAGAACGACAGATAGCAATCAGCCCCAGCATTTT.

The chain has TRBV28 and TRBJ2-7, with 7 positions matching TRBD1. The junction had 8 bases not matched to a gene; V was cut back by 5 bases and J by 4 bases. The CDR3 is 14 residues long. Germline V CDR1 and CDR2: MDHEN, SYDVKM. For the CDR3, the DNA is TGTGCCAGCAGTGCCGCAGGGGGACGGTACGAGCAGTACTTC. Amino acid sequence: CASSAAGGRYEQYF.

This clone has only one observation. V is TRBV7-2 and J is TRBJ1-3, with a tentative D call TRBD1 (6 bases). Germline values: CDR1 SGHTA, CDR2 FQGNSA. This CDR3 has 15 amino acids. Trimming removed 0 bases at V and 0 bases at J, with 6 bases between. CDR3 amino acids: CASSLADSSGNTIYF. The CDR3 nucleotides read TGTGCCAGCAGCTTAGCGGACAGCTCTGGAAACACCATATATTTT.

This chain joins TRBV28 and TRBJ2-5, with a tentative D call TRBD1 (7 bases). V dropped 2 bases and J dropped 2 bases, with 18 bases sitting between them. Germline V gene lookup returns CDR1 MDHEN and CDR2 SYDVKM. The CDR3 loop spans 17 amino acids. The CDR3 DNA is TGTGCCAGCAGTTTACGTCGGGAGACAGGGAGGCAAGAGACCCAGTACTTC. As protein: CASSLRRETGRQETQYF.

V is TRBV28 and J is TRBJ1-1; D gene ambiguous. Germline assignment: CDR1 MDHEN and CDR2 SYDVKM. The CDR3 has 12 residues. V was cut by 6 bases and J by 7 bases, with 12 bases left in between. As DNA, the CDR3 is TGTGCCAGCAGAGAGGAAGGTAGTGAAGCTTTCTTT. Amino acids: CASREEGSEAFF.

CDR3 in DNA: TGTGCCAGCAGCGTAGGGACAGGGGGCGTCACAGATACGCAGTATTTT. Protein sequence: CASSVGTGGVTDTQYF. The rearrangement uses TRBV9 and TRBJ2-3; TRBD1 matches 11 bases. The CDR3 sequence is 16 residues long. Per the germline V gene, CDR1 is SGDLS and CDR2 is YYNGEE. V lost 0 bases, J lost 2 bases, and 2 bases stayed unmatched.

The chain couples TRBV7-8 to TRBJ2-1; D is possibly TRBD1 (5 bases). The germline V and J ends were trimmed by 1 base and 3 bases, with 10 bases remaining between them. The CDR3 is 15 amino acids. CDR1 is SGHVS, CDR2 FQNEAQ, per germline. The CDR3 nucleotides are TGTGCCAGCAGCTTAGTTTTTCAGGGCTACAATGAGCAGTTCTTC. Translation gives CASSLVFQGYNEQFF.